This entry concerns a single TCR beta chain. The antigen remains unidentified. The data originate from a study of cytomegalovirus exposure and HLA in healthy donors. Points from the study as a whole: A list of about 180 TCR beta chains associated with cytomegalovirus was given. Clusters of TCRs from the first cohort tended to co-occur in the roughly 120 validation repertoires (as a later analysis found). Diagnosis of cytomegalovirus status made by the classifier reportedly showed high specificity and sensitivity.

The donors formed part of the roughly 110-subject validation cohort, distinct from the 666-subject first cohort. Trimming left V 5 bases short and J 6 bases short, with 8 bases between. Germline loops: CDR1 DFQATT, CDR2 SNEGSKA (reference sequence). This CDR3 has 10 amino acids. Sequencing was performed with immunoSEQ multiplex PCR; in TCRdb, only in-frame clones are kept and a portion is missing. The sample contains around 150,000 clones, roughly nine tenths of which appear only once. The rearrangement links TRBV20-1 to TRBJ2-7; no reliable D call. The sequenced sample was PBMCs. This clonotype originated in a woman in her 30s in good health and CMV-seronegative. The CDR3 loop reads CSAPLSEQYF. The CDR3 DNA sequence: TGCAGTGCTCCTTTGAGCGAGCAGTACTTC.